This entry lists 21 T cell receptor beta chains sequenced from one sample in a study of blood T cell repertoires in COVID-19. Here immunoSEQ multiplex PCR was the method, and the copy in TCRdb shows in-frame clones only, minus some. The repertoire holds roughly 66,000 clones, with roughly nine tenths as singletons. Sequenced: peripheral blood. The receptors here all came from a human donor in a cohort sampled during active COVID-19.

This chain uses TRBV2 with TRBJ2-5; tentatively, D is TRBD2 (6 bases). V was clipped by 6 bases and J by 5 bases, with 10 bases between them. Germline loops: CDR1 SNHLY, CDR2 FYNNEI. The CDR3 runs 12 residues. The CDR3 DNA reads as TGTGCCAGCAGACCGGGGGTCGAGACCCAGTACTTC. Its protein is CASRPGVETQYF.

The chain is built from TRBV5-1 and TRBJ1-6; 8 nucleotides align to TRBD1. With 0 bases clipped from V and 5 bases from J, the junction kept 7 bases outside the gene matches. The length of the CDR3 is 17 residues. The V gene's germline CDR1 is SGHRS and CDR2 YFSETQ. This CDR3 reads CASSLVQGGVDNSPLHF. The CDR3 DNA reads TGCGCCAGCAGCTTGGTACAGGGGGGAGTCGATAATTCACCCCTCCACTTT.

This sequence joins TRBV19 and TRBJ2-5; maybe TRBD1 (6 bases). Deletions cut 4 bases from V and 2 bases from J, with 17 bases between. This CDR3 contains 16 residues. CDR1 is LNHDA, CDR2 SQIVND, per germline (reference sequence). The CDR3 nucleotides are TGTGCCAGTAGTAGAAACAGGGTAATCCTACAAGAGACCCAGTACTTC. This codes for CASSRNRVILQETQYF.

V gene TRBV30 combines with J gene TRBJ1-1; D is perhaps TRBD1 (6 bases). The length of the CDR3 is 16 residues. The V gene's germline CDR1 is GTSNPN and CDR2 SVGIG (reference sequence). The ends were cut back, 1 base at V and 1 base at J, with 16 bases in the middle. DNA of the CDR3: TGTGCCTGGAGTGCTCACAGGGCCCCAGGGAACACTGAAGCTTTCTTT. Translating gives CAWSAHRAPGNTEAFF.

This CDR3 reads CASSEHLSGASYNEQFF. The CDR3 region has the DNA TGTGCCAGCAGCGAGCACCTGAGCGGGGCCTCTTACAATGAGCAGTTCTTC. V and J are TRBV21-1 and TRBJ2-1; TRBD2, the table's D call, was not compared with the DNA. TRBV21-1 is a pseudogene locus. CDR3 length equals 17 residues.

The V gene is TRBV27, the J gene TRBJ2-7; TRBD1 aligns across 8 bases. Per the germline V gene, CDR1 is MNHEY and CDR2 is SMNVEV (reference sequence). Trimming at V came to 9 bases and at J to 2 bases, leaving 9 bases not matched to a gene. This CDR3 region has 14 residues. The CDR3, as DNA: TGTGCCAGTAGCCGGGACAGGACTACCTACGAGCAGTACTTC. This codes for CASSRDRTTYEQYF.

This clone was recorded once. The chain employs TRBV2 and TRBJ2-3; a weak D match, TRBD2 (6 bases). The CDR3 sequence is 14 residues long. Trimming left V 6 bases short and J 0 bases short, with 10 bases between. The germline gives CDR1 SNHLY, CDR2 FYNNEI. The CDR3 region has the DNA TGTGCCAGCAGCGAGAGCGGGAGCACAGATACGCAGTATTTT. Amino acids: CASSESGSTDTQYF. The entire variable domain, with the rest obtained from reference TRBV2 and TRBJ2-3, is as follows: EPEVTQTPSHQVTQMGQEVILRCVPISNHLYFYWYRQILGQKVEFLVSFYNNEISEKSEIFDDQFSVERPDGSNFTLKIRSTKLEDSAMYFCASSESGSTDTQYFGPGTRLTVL.

The chain couples TRBV6-6 to TRBJ2-2, with 8 bases that match TRBD2. Germline CDR1 reads MNHNY; CDR2 reads SVGAGI (reference sequence). V was clipped by 8 bases and J by 1 base; unmatched bases: 6. The CDR3 totals 15 residues. The CDR3 sequence is CASHTSGGNTGELFF. Written as DNA, the CDR3 is TGTGCCAGCCACACTAGCGGAGGGAACACCGGGGAGCTGTTTTTT.

V is TRBV7-9 and J is TRBJ1-5; 8 bases are shared with TRBD1. V trimming: 1 base; J trimming: 2 bases; junction bases outside the gene matches: 4. CDR3 length: 16 residues. The germline CDR1 and CDR2 sequences are SEHNR and FQNEAQ (reference sequence). The CDR3 bases are TGTGCCAGCAGCTTAGGGACGGACAGGGGCAATCAGCCCCAGCATTTT. Translation gives CASSLGTDRGNQPQHF. The variable domain in full, with the rest retrieved from reference TRBV7-9 and TRBJ1-5, is DTGVSQNPRHKITKRGQNVTFRCDPISEHNRLYWYRQTLGQGPEFLTYFQNEAQLEKSRLLSDRFSAERPKGSFSTLEIQRTEQGDSAMYLCASSLGTDRGNQPQHFGDGTRLSIL.

Comment on this clone: The junction and the germline gene differ at one end; a read error may be behind it. The CDR3 spells CASSLEGQLNTEAFF. The CDR3, as DNA: TGTGCCAGTAGTCTAGAAGGACAGTTGAACACTGAAGCTTTCTTT. This chain connects TRBV19 to TRBJ1-1; tentatively, D is TRBD1 (6 bases). Germline loops: CDR1 LNHDA, CDR2 SQIVND (reference sequence). The length of the CDR3 is 15 residues.

The chain combines TRBV10-1 with TRBJ2-5; no definite D call. CDR3 size: 14 residues. CDR1 and CDR2 from the germline V gene are WNHNN and SYGVQD (reference sequence). The V end lost 0 bases, the J end lost 2 bases, and 7 bases lay between the germline ends. CDR3 region: CASSESSGQETQYF. CDR3 sequence (DNA): TGCGCCAGCAGTGAGTCGTCGGGTCAAGAGACCCAGTACTTC.

The V call is TRBV6-2 or TRBV6-3, the J call TRBJ2-7; D may be TRBD2 (6 bases). This CDR3 has 11 amino acids. CDR1 is MNHEY, CDR2 SVGEGT, per germline. The V gene lost 6 bases and the J gene lost 7 bases, with 10 bases spanning the gap. CDR3 in amino acids: CASSWGGEQYF. In DNA, the CDR3 is TGTGCCAGCAGCTGGGGAGGAGAGCAGTACTTC.

This chain joins TRBV7-3 and TRBJ2-1; D gene ambiguous. Looked up from germline, CDR1 is SGHTA and CDR2 is FQGTGA. The CDR3 sequence is 20 residues long. The V end was cut by 0 bases, the J end by 2 bases, with 23 bases between. The CDR3 DNA follows: TGTGCCAGCAGCTTAACCCCGTTGGCAGGTCAAGGCCGAACCTACAATGAGCAGTTCTTC. It encodes CASSLTPLAGQGRTYNEQFF.

About this clone: The same CDR3 arises from other DNA sequences in this sample as well. V and J are TRBV11-3 and TRBJ1-1, with no clear D. The germline V gene encodes CDR1 SGHNT and CDR2 YENEEA. The CDR3 is 13 amino acids. Trimming removed 3 bases from V and 1 base from J, with 6 bases in between. The DNA for the CDR3 is TGTGCCAGCAGCTTGGGCAGGAACACTGAAGCTTTCTTT. Its translation is CASSLGRNTEAFF. Full variable domain (remainder filled in from reference TRBV11-3 and TRBJ1-1): EAGVVQSPRYKIIEKKQPVAFWCNPISGHNTLYWYLQNLGQGPELLIRYENEEAVDDSQLPKDRFSAERLKGVDSTLKIQPAELGDSAVYLCASSLGRNTEAFFGQGTRLTVV.

The genes are TRBV7-2 and TRBJ1-4, with 8 bases fitting TRBD1. CDR1 and CDR2 from the germline V gene are SGHTA and FQGNSA. V shed 2 bases, J shed 0 bases, and the junction held 5 bases outside the gene matches. This CDR3 is built from 17 residues. This CDR3 is CASSLTAGGATNEKLFF. Written as DNA, the CDR3 is TGTGCCAGCAGCTTAACGGCAGGGGGCGCAACTAATGAAAAACTGTTTTTT.

The chain carries TRBV11-3 and TRBJ2-1; maybe TRBD2 (8 bases). The germline V gene encodes CDR1 SGHNT and CDR2 YENEEA. CDR3 length: 15 residues. Trimming shortened V by 5 bases and J by 5 bases, and 16 bases separated the two germline ends. For the CDR3, the DNA is TGTGCCAGCAGCCTCGGTAGCGGGACAGACAATGAGCAGTTCTTC. Its protein is CASSLGSGTDNEQFF.

This sequence joins TRBV7-2 and TRBJ1-2; D may be TRBD1 (6 bases). This CDR3 comprises 19 residues. Germline V gives CDR1 SGHTA, CDR2 FQGNSA. Trimming took 1 base from V and 0 from J, leaving 21 bases between them. The CDR3: CASSLVGTYLRAANYGYTF. The CDR3 nucleotides read TGTGCCAGCAGCTTAGTAGGGACATATTTGAGGGCAGCTAACTATGGCTACACCTTC.

The chain carries TRBV7-2 and TRBJ2-1, with 9 bases lining up with TRBD2. J lost 8 bases, V lost 5 bases, and 19 bases had no gene match. Germline-derived CDR1 and CDR2 are SGHTA and FQGNSA. The CDR3 sequence is 18 residues long. The CDR3: CASSLEGGSGRAAYEQFF. Written as DNA, the CDR3 is TGTGCCAGCAGCCTAGAGGGGGGTAGCGGGAGAGCGGCATATGAGCAGTTCTTC.

The chain is built from TRBV2 and TRBJ1-5; 11 bases are a match to TRBD1. In germline, CDR1 is SNHLY, CDR2 FYNNEI. J gave up 2 bases and V 6 bases, and 3 bases lay outside the gene matches. The CDR3 runs to 15 residues. The CDR3 nucleotides are TGTGCCAGCAGCGCGGGACAGGGGGGCAATCAGCCCCAGCATTTT. Its protein is CASSAGQGGNQPQHF.

This sequence joins TRBV7-2 and TRBJ2-3, with 10 bases identical to TRBD2. This CDR3 region has 16 residues. V shed 2 bases, J shed 5 bases, and the junction held 7 bases outside the gene matches. Germline lookup yields CDR1 SGHTA and CDR2 FQGNSA. The CDR3 DNA reads TGTGCCAGCAGCTTATCAGCGGGACTAGCGAGAGATACGCAGTATTTT. This encodes CASSLSAGLARDTQYF.

V gene TRBV5-1 combines with J gene TRBJ1-6, with TRBD1 as a possible D gene (6 bases). Germline V lookup: CDR1 SGHRS, CDR2 YFSETQ. V gave up 0 bases and J gave up 6 bases, with 16 bases separating them. The CDR3 covers 17 residues. The CDR3 coding sequence is TGCGCCAGCAGCTTGGCTTCTGACGGACAGTTTAATTCACCCCTCCACTTT. This translates into CASSLASDGQFNSPLHF.